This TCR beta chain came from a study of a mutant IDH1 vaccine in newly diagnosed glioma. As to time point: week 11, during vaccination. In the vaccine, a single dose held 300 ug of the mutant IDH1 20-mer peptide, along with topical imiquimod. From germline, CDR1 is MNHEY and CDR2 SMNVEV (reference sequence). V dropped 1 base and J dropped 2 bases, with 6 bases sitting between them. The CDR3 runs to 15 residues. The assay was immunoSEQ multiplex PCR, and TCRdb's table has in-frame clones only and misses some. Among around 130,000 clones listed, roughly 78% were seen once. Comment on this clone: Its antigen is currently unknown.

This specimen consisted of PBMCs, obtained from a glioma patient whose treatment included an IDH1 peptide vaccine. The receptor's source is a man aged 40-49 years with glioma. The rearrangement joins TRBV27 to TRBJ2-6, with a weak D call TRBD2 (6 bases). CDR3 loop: CASSLWGAGANVLTF. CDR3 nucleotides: TGTGCCAGCAGTTTATGGGGGGCTGGGGCCAACGTCCTGACTTTC. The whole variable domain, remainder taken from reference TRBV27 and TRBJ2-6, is EAQVTQNPRYLITVTGKKLTVTCSQNMNHEYMSWYRQDPGLGLRQIYYSMNVEVTDKGDVPEGYKVSRKEKRNFPLILESPSPNQTSLYFCASSLWGAGANVLTFGAGSRLTVL.